Detailed here is one TCR beta chain. Antigen unknown. The data derive from a study of T cell responses to AZD1222 COVID-19 vaccine. Study-wide points: Only a handful of people who got AZD1222 tested seropositive at baseline. As reported, nearly half of all spike-specific TCRs target variant regions that are unmutated. It was only after the peak T cell response that any repertoires were sampled.

The repertoire was sequenced with immunoSEQ multiplex PCR; TCRdb's copy has only in-frame clones and lacks some. This table holds some 130,000 clones, 93% found once. The CDR3 sequence is 15 residues long. The J segment lost 3 bases and the V segment lost 1 base, leaving 3 bases of the junction unmatched. Germline V gene lookup returns CDR1 SGHAT and CDR2 FQNNGV. V usage is TRBV11-2 and J usage is TRBJ1-1, with 9 nucleotides matching TRBD1. The TCR was taken from an adult in good health. Here the sequenced sample was peripheral blood, taken on day 0 of AZD1222 vaccination. As DNA, the CDR3 is TGTGCCAGCAGCTTAGTTGACAGGGGGGACACTGAAGCTTTCTTT. This translates into CASSLVDRGDTEAFF.